The source of this T cell receptor beta chain is a study of T cells in Graves' hyperthyroidism and ophthalmopathy. Looking at the study overall: Blood was drawn when the patient was first diagnosed and still untreated. Study results and limitations: Most thyroid clonotypes with frequency above 0.001 were detected in blood. The model forecast ophthalmopathy, anticipating it by a median around 6.5 months before onset.

The CDR3 consists of 12 residues. In germline, CDR1 is KGHSH, CDR2 LQKENI. Trimming pared 8 bases from V and 2 bases from J, leaving 10 bases between. TCR beta CDR3 region amplification was performed from RNA transcripts. TCR CDR3 regions were first amplified by RT-PCR with HTBI primers. Each CDR3 protein gets one entry after TCRdb re-called the multiplex PCR reads with MiXCR. The sample holds about 770,000 distinct CDR3 sequences; 15% to 20% are singletons and the top ten take approximately 15%. In its sample, this clonotype was seen many times. No antigen is known for it. The sequenced sample consisted of blood. V and J are TRBV18 and TRBJ2-7; tentative D call: TRBD1 (5 bases). The clonotype comes from a woman between 50 and 59 years old with Graves' hyperthyroidism that later progressed to Graves' ophthalmopathy. The CDR3 here is CASSPDTYEQYF. CDR3 coding DNA: TGTGCCAGCAGTCCGGACACCTACGAGCAGTACTTC.